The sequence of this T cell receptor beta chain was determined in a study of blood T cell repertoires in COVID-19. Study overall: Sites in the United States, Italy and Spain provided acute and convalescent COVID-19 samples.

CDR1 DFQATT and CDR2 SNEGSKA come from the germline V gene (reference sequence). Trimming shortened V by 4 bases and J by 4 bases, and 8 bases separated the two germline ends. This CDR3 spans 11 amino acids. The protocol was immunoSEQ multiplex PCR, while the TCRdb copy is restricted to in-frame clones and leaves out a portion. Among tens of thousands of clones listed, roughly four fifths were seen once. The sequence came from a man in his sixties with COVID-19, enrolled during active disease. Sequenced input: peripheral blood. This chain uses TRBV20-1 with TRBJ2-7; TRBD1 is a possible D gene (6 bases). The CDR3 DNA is TGCAGTGCTACAACAGGGTACGAGCAGTACTTC. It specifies CSATTGYEQYF.